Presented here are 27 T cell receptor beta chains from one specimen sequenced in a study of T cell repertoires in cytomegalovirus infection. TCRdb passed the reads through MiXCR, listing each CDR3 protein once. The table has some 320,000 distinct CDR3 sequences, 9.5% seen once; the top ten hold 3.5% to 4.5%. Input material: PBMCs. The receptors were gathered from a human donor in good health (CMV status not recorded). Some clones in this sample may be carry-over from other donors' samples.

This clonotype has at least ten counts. CDR3: CASSLESGTGAGYTF. The CDR3 DNA is TGTGCCAGCAGCTTAGAATCCGGGACAGGGGCTGGCTACACCTTC. V usage is TRBV7-2 and J usage is TRBJ1-2; TRBD1 agrees at 10 bases. CDR3 size: 15 residues. Germline lookup yields CDR1 SGHTA and CDR2 FQGNSA. The ends lost 1 base at V and 7 bases at J; junction bases unmatched: 6.

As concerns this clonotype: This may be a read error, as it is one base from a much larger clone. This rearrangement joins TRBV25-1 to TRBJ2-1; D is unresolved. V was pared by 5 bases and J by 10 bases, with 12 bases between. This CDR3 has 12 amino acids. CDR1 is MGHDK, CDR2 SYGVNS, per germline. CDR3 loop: CASSLTFKEQFF. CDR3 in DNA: TGTGCCAGCAGTTTAACGTTCAAAGAGCAGTTCTTC.

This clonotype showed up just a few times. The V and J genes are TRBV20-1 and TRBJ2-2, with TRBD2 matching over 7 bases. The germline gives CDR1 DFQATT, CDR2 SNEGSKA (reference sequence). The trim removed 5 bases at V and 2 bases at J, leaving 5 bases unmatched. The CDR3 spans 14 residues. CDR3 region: CSAGRGANTGELFF. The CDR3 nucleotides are TGCAGTGCTGGGAGGGGTGCCAACACCGGGGAGCTGTTTTTT.

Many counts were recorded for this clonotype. The CDR3 sequence is CASSLLGAVGETQYF. The CDR3 DNA sequence: TGTGCCAGCAGCTTGCTTGGGGCAGTGGGAGAGACCCAGTACTTC. The chain couples TRBV7-2 to TRBJ2-5, with a weak D call TRBD1 (5 bases). The CDR3 covers 15 residues. The germline V and J ends were trimmed by 3 bases and 4 bases, with 15 bases remaining between them. The germline CDR1 and CDR2 sequences are SGHTA and FQGNSA.

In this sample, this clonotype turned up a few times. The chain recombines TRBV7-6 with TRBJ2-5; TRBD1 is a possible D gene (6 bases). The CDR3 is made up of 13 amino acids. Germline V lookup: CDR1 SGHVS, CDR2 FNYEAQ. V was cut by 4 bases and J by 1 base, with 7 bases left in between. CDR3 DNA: TGTGCCAGCAGCTCGACAGGCCAAGAGACCCAGTACTTC. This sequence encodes CASSSTGQETQYF.

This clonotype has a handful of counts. CDR3 residues: CASSLGGAGVETQYF. In DNA form, the CDR3 reads TGTGCCAGCAGCTTGGGGGGGGCGGGCGTGGAGACCCAGTACTTC. The rearrangement joins TRBV7-2 to TRBJ2-5; tentatively, D is TRBD2 (7 bases). V was trimmed by 3 bases and J by 5 bases, leaving 16 bases between them. Germline V lookup: CDR1 SGHTA, CDR2 FQGNSA. There are 15 residues in the CDR3. Variable domain in full (rest from reference TRBV7-2 and TRBJ2-5): GAGVSQSPSNKVTEKGKDVELRCDPISGHTALYWYRQSLGQGLEFLIYFQGNSAPDKSGLPSDRFSAERTGGSVSTLTIQRTQQEDSAVYLCASSLGGAGVETQYFGPGTRLLVL.

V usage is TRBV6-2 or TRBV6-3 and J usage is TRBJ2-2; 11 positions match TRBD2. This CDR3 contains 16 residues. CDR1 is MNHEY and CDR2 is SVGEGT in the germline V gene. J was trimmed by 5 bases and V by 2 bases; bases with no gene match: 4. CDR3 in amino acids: CASSYGLAGGTGELFF. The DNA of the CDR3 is TGTGCCAGCAGTTACGGCCTAGCGGGAGGAACCGGGGAGCTGTTTTTT.

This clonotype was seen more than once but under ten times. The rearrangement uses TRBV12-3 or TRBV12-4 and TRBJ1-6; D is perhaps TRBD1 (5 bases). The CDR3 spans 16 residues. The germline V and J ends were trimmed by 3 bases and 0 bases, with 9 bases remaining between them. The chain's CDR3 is CASSFAGTSYNSPLHF. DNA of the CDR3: TGTGCCAGCAGTTTTGCCGGGACCTCCTATAATTCACCCCTCCACTTT.

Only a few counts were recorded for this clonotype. The CDR3 nucleotides are TGTGCCACCAGTGATATTGGACAGGGCTACGAGCAGTACTTC. This gives the protein CATSDIGQGYEQYF. The chain combines TRBV24-1 with TRBJ2-7, with TRBD1 identical over 8 bases. Germline trimming cut 3 bases from V and 3 bases from J; bases unmatched to any gene: 3. The V gene's germline CDR1 is KGHDR and CDR2 SFDVKD. The CDR3 totals 14 residues.

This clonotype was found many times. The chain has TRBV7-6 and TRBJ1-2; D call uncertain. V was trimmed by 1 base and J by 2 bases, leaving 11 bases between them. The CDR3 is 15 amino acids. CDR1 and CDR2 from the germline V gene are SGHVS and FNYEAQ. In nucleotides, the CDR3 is TGTGCCAGCAGCTTAGAAGGCAGCCCAAACTATGGCTACACCTTC. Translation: CASSLEGSPNYGYTF.

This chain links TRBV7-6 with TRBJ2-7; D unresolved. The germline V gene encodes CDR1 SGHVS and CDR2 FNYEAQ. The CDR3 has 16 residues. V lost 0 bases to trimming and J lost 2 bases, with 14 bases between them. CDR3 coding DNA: TGTGCCAGCAGCTTAGCCCCGGCACAGTTAACCTACGAGCAGTACTTC. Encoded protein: CASSLAPAQLTYEQYF.

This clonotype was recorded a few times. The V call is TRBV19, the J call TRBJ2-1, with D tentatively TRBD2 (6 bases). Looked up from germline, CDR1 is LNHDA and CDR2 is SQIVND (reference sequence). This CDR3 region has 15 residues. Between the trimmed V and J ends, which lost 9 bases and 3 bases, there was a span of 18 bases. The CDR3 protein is CASQTGGNNYNEQFF. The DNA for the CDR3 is TGTGCCAGCCAAACCGGGGGTAACAACTACAATGAGCAGTTCTTC.

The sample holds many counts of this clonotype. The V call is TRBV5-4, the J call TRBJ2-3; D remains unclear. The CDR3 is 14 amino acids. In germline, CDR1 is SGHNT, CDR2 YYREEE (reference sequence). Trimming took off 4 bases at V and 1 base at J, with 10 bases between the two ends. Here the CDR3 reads CASSPEIGTDTQYF. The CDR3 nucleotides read TGTGCCAGCAGCCCGGAGATTGGCACAGATACGCAGTATTTT.

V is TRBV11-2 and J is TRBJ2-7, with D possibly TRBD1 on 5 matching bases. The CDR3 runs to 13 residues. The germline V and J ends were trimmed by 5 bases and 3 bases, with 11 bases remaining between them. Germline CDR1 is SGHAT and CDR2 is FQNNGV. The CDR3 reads CASSTRRDYEQYF. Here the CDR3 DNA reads TGTGCCAGCAGCACGCGCAGGGACTACGAGCAGTACTTC.

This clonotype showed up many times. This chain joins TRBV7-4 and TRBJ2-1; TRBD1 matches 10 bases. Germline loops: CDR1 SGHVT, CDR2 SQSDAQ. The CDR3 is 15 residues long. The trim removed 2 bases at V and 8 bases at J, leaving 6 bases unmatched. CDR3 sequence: CASSLRGQGIDEQFF. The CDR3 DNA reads TGTGCCAGCAGCTTAAGGGGACAGGGGATTGATGAGCAGTTCTTC.

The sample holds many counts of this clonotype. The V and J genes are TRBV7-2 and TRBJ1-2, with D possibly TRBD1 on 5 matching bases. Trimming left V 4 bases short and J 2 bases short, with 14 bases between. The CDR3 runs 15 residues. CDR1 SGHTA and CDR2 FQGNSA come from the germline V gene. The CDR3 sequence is CASSSGPGKNYGYTF. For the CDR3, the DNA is TGTGCCAGCAGCTCGGGCCCAGGGAAGAACTATGGCTACACCTTC. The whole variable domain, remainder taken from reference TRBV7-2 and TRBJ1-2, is GAGVSQSPSNKVTEKGKDVELRCDPISGHTALYWYRQSLGQGLEFLIYFQGNSAPDKSGLPSDRFSAERTGGSVSTLTIQRTQQEDSAVYLCASSSGPGKNYGYTFGSGTRLTVV.

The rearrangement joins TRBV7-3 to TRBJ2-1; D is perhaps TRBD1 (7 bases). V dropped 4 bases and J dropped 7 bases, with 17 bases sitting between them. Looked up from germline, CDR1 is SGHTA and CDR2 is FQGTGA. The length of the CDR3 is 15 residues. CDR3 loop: CASSSTRAGGNEQFF. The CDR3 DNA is TGTGCCAGCAGCTCCACCCGGGCAGGGGGGAATGAGCAGTTCTTC.

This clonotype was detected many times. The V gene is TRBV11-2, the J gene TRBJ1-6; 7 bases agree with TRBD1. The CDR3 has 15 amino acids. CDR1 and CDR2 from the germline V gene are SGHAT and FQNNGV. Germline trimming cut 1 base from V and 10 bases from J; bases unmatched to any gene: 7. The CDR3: CASSLGQGRKSPLHF. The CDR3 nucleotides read TGTGCCAGCAGCTTAGGACAGGGCCGGAAGTCACCCCTCCACTTT.

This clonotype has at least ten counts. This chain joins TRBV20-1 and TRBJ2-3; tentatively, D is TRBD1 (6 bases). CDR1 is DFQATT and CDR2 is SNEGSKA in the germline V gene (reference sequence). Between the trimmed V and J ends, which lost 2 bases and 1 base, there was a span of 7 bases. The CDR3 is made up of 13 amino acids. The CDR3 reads CSARRQGTDTQYF. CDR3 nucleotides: TGCAGTGCTAGACGACAGGGCACAGATACGCAGTATTTT.

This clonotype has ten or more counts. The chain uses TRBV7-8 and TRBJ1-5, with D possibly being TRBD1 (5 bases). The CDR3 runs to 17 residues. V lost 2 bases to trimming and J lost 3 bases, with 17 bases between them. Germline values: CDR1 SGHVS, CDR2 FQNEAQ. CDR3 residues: CASSLRGVEISNQPQHF. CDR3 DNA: TGTGCCAGCAGCTTACGGGGGGTAGAGATTTCCAATCAGCCCCAGCATTTT.

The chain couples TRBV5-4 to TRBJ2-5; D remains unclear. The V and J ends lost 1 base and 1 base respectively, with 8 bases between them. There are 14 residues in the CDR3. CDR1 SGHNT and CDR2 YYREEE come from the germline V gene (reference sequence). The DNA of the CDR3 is TGTGCCAGCAGCTTGAGGCGGAGCCAAGAGACCCAGTACTTC. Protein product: CASSLRRSQETQYF.

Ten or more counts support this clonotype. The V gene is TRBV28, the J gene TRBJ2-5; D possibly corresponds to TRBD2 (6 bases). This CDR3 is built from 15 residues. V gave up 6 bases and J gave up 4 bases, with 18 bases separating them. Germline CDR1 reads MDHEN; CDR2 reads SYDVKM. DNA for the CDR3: TGTGCCAGCAGCCCCCCCGGGGGAGTCCGAGAGACCCAGTACTTC. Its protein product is CASSPPGGVRETQYF.

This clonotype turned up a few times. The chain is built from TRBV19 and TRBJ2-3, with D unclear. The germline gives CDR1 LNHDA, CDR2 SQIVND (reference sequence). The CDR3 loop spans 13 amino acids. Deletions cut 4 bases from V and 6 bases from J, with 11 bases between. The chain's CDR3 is CASSTQMADTQYF. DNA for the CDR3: TGTGCCAGTAGTACTCAGATGGCGGATACGCAGTATTTT.

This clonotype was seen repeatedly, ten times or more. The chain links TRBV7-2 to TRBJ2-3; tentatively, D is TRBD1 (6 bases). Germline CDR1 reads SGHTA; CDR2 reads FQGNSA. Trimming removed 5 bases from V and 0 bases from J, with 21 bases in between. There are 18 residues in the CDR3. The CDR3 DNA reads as TGTGCCAGCAGCCCCATCCGAGGATGGCAGGGGAGCACAGATACGCAGTATTTT. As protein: CASSPIRGWQGSTDTQYF.

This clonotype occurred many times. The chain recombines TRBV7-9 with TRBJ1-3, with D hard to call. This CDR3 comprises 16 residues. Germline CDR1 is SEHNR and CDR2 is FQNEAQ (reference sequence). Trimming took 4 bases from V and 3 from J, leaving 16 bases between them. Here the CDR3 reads CASSSWMMKSGNTIYF. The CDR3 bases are TGTGCCAGCAGCTCATGGATGATGAAGAGTGGAAACACCATATATTTT.

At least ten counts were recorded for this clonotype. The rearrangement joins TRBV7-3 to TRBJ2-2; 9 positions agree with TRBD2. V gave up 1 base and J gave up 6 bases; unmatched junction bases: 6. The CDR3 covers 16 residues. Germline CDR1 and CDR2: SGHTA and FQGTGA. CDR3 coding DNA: TGTGCCAGCAGCTTAATAGCAGCGGGGGGATCCGGGGAGCTGTTTTTT. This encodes CASSLIAAGGSGELFF.

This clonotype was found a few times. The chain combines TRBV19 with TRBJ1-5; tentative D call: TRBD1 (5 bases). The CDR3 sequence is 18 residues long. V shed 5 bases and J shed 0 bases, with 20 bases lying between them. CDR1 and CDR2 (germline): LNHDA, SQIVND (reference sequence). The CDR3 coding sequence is TGTGCCAGTAGTCCCCCTTTGGGGGGAACACTTAGCAATCAGCCCCAGCATTTT. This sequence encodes CASSPPLGGTLSNQPQHF.